This TCR beta chain was captured by sequencing in a study of T cells in Graves' hyperthyroidism and ophthalmopathy. Regarding this clonotype: Its cognate antigen is unknown.

It was RNA transcripts that yielded the amplified TCR beta CDR3 regions. First-round RT-PCR of the TCR CDR3 relied on the HTBI primer set. TCRdb passed the multiplex PCR reads through MiXCR, listing each CDR3 protein once. The sample lists under 450,000 distinct CDR3 sequences; around 16% were seen once. CDR1 and CDR2 from the germline V gene are SGHKS and YYEKEE (reference sequence). The CDR3 totals 15 residues. Trimming cost V 0 bases and J 0 bases, with 9 bases left between them. When ophthalmopathy did not progress within 18 months, Graves' hyperthyroidism was considered stable. The study's findings and limits: Model-based prediction identified ophthalmopathy a median roughly six months prior to its onset.

This clonotype was obtained from a young woman with Graves' hyperthyroidism. The source material was blood. The V call is TRBV5-5, the J call TRBJ1-1; D unresolved. The CDR3 spells CASSLGGVLNTEAFF. The CDR3 bases are TGTGCCAGCAGCTTGGGAGGAGTTTTGAACACTGAAGCTTTCTTT.